Below, 14 T cell receptor beta chains from the same sample are listed, as sequenced in a study of cytomegalovirus exposure and HLA in healthy donors. Both 60 Vbeta primers and 13 Jbeta primers went into the PCR. Only in-frame clones appear in the TCRdb table, and some are missing; sequencing was by immunoSEQ multiplex PCR. The sample lists some 140,000 clones, more than 70% occurring once. The specimen was PBMCs. The receptors were gathered from a man younger than 45 in good health and CMV-seronegative.

The gene calls are TRBV28 and TRBJ2-7, with 7 bases matching TRBD1. In germline, CDR1 is MDHEN, CDR2 SYDVKM. V trimming: 4 bases; J trimming: 3 bases; junction bases outside the gene matches: 6. This CDR3 is built from 14 residues. The DNA for the CDR3 is TGTGCCAGCAGTTCGACAGGGCTATTCTACGAGCAGTACTTC. This gives the protein CASSSTGLFYEQYF.

The chain combines TRBV19 with TRBJ1-5; 12 bases agree with TRBD1. Per germline, CDR1 LNHDA and CDR2 SQIVND (reference sequence). The CDR3 has 14 residues. The J segment lost 6 bases and the V segment lost 7 bases, leaving 4 bases of the junction unmatched. DNA for the CDR3: TGTGCCAGTATGGGGGACAGGGGGCCTCAGCCCCAGCATTTT. As protein: CASMGDRGPQPQHF.

V is TRBV29-1 and J is TRBJ1-2; 8 bases are shared with TRBD1. CDR1 is SQVTM and CDR2 is ANQGSEA in the germline V gene. There are 12 residues in the CDR3. Losses at the gene ends were 5 bases for V and 8 bases for J; bases not matched to a gene: 7. The CDR3 nucleotides read TGCAGCGTTACGCAGGGGGCAGACGGCTACACCTTC. Translation gives CSVTQGADGYTF.

The chain has TRBV9 and TRBJ2-7; 10 bases are shared with TRBD2. Germline CDR1 is SGDLS and CDR2 is YYNGEE. Trimming removed 3 bases from V and 7 bases from J; junction bases left unmatched: 4. The CDR3 contains 13 residues. CDR3 DNA sequence: TGTGCCAGCAGCGAGCGGGAGGGTTGGGAGCAGTACTTC. Translated: CASSEREGWEQYF.

This clone is a singleton in its sample. CDR3 protein: CASSGTWTGEQFF. CDR3 in DNA: TGTGCCAGCAGCGGAACCTGGACAGGGGAGCAGTTCTTC. The rearrangement uses TRBV7-9 and TRBJ2-1; TRBD1 matches 8 bases. The CDR3 loop spans 13 amino acids. Germline loops: CDR1 SEHNR, CDR2 FQNEAQ (reference sequence). After removal of 5 bases from V and 10 bases from J, the junction contained 7 bases not matched to a gene.

As to this clone: Other DNA sequences in the same sample also yield this CDR3. The chain carries TRBV27 and TRBJ2-1; D unclear. Germline CDR1 reads MNHEY; CDR2 reads SMNVEV (reference sequence). The CDR3 has 14 residues. V lost 1 base to trimming and J lost 0 bases, with 4 bases between them. CDR3 sequence: CASSLLASYNEQFF. Written as DNA, the CDR3 is TGTGCCAGCAGTTTATTAGCCTCCTACAATGAGCAGTTCTTC.

The V and J genes are TRBV7-9 and TRBJ2-7; 8 positions match TRBD2. The CDR3 length is 16 residues. Germline V gives CDR1 SEHNR, CDR2 FQNEAQ (reference sequence). The V gene end was trimmed by 7 bases and the J gene end by 6 bases; junction bases not matched to a gene: 17. CDR3 sequence (DNA): TGTGCCAGCACCTCCTTAGCGGGATTTGCCCCCTCCGAGCAGTACTTC. Its protein product is CASTSLAGFAPSEQYF.

The rearrangement joins TRBV18 to TRBJ2-5; 7 positions match TRBD2. Germline V lookup: CDR1 KGHSH, CDR2 LQKENI. V lost 4 bases and J lost 1; bases outside the gene matches: 3. This CDR3 has 14 residues. As DNA, the CDR3 is TGTGCCAGCTCACTACCGGGAGGCCAAGAGACCCAGTACTTC. Protein product: CASSLPGGQETQYF.

The V and J genes are TRBV2 and TRBJ2-2; D not certain. With 3 bases removed from V and 0 bases from J, the gap between germline ends came to 8 bases. The CDR3 length is 15 residues. The germline CDR1 and CDR2 sequences are SNHLY and FYNNEI. The CDR3: CASSDGGSNTGELFF. The CDR3 DNA sequence: TGTGCCAGCAGTGATGGCGGTTCGAACACCGGGGAGCTGTTTTTT.

This rearrangement joins TRBV7-2 to TRBJ2-1; 14 nucleotides agree with TRBD2. There are 17 residues in the CDR3. Per germline, CDR1 SGHTA and CDR2 FQGNSA. J was trimmed by 7 bases and V by 1 base; bases with no gene match: 6. CDR3 in amino acids: CASSLDSGTSGSNEQFF. CDR3 nucleotides: TGTGCCAGCAGCTTAGACAGTGGGACTAGCGGGAGTAATGAGCAGTTCTTC.

V gene TRBV18 combines with J gene TRBJ2-1; possibly TRBD1 for D (5 bases). V dropped 3 bases and J dropped 0 bases, with 15 bases sitting between them. This CDR3 is built from 17 residues. Germline CDR1 reads KGHSH; CDR2 reads LQKENI. The DNA for the CDR3 is TGTGCCAGCTCACCTCAGGGATCTGCGAGCTCCTACAATGAGCAGTTCTTC. It codes for CASSPQGSASSYNEQFF.

The chain couples TRBV6-1 to TRBJ1-5; possibly TRBD1 for D (5 bases). V lost 4 bases to trimming and J lost 11 bases, with 24 bases between them. Looked up from germline, CDR1 is MNHNS and CDR2 is SASEGT. The CDR3 loop spans 16 amino acids. The CDR3, as DNA: TGTGCCAGCAGTGTTCCGGGACTCTCTTTCAGTGAGTCCCAGCATTTT. Residues: CASSVPGLSFSESQHF.

The V call is TRBV7-3, the J call TRBJ2-7; 7 nucleotides line up with TRBD2. CDR1 is SGHTA and CDR2 is FQGTGA in the germline V gene. This CDR3 is built from 16 residues. Trimming cost V 2 bases and J 2 bases; bases outside gene matches: 9. CDR3 DNA sequence: TGTGCCAGCAGCTTAGGGAGCGGGACGTATACCTACGAGCAGTACTTC. It yields the protein CASSLGSGTYTYEQYF.

The J gene is TRBJ2-7, the V gene TRBV6-1, with 11 bases fitting TRBD2. Germline-derived CDR1 and CDR2 are MNHNS and SASEGT. CDR3 length equals 15 residues. The V segment lost 8 bases and the J segment 3 bases; nucleotides outside the gene matches: 9. Here the CDR3 DNA reads TGTGCCAGCGCACTCCTAGCGGGAGGTGTCTACGAGCAGTACTTC. Protein sequence: CASALLAGGVYEQYF.